Listed here are 15 T cell receptor beta chains from one sample, sequenced in a study of molecular identifiers for immune sequencing clone quantification (dated by TCRdb to 2016 to 2019). The library was built by means of PCR. The sequencing machine was an Illumina HiSeq 4000. In-frame beta chains were kept once TCRdb had trimmed the public reads at Q25 with fastp and called clones with MiXCR. For every CDR3 protein sequence, its rows merge into one entry that carries the most common genes and DNA. This sample is represented by a few hundred thousand distinct CDR3 sequences; around 21% of them were singletons. The ten largest clones take up about 0.8% of the sample. Specimen: naive CD8+ T cells from blood, with Jurkat cell RNA spiked in. The label giving this sample's cell subset or site can be read as: FACS-sorted CD8+CD4-CCR7+CD45RA+ naive T cells. The source of these receptors is a human donor in good health. Some libraries in this study had Jurkat cell RNA spiked in.

J is TRBJ2-3 and V is TRBV5-4; TRBD2 matches 8 bases. V shed 2 bases and J 4 bases; nucleotides not matched to a gene: 6. The germline CDR1 and CDR2 sequences are SGHNT and YYREEE (reference sequence). This CDR3 has 15 residues. This CDR3 is CASSFSGGAPDTQYF. CDR3 DNA: TGTGCCAGCAGCTTTTCGGGGGGGGCCCCAGATACGCAGTATTTT.

The V and J genes are TRBV6-1 and TRBJ2-7; D gene uncertain. Germline CDR1 is MNHNS and CDR2 is SASEGT. The CDR3 runs 16 residues. Deletions cut 2 bases from V and 2 bases from J, with 16 bases between. Written as DNA, the CDR3 is TGTGCCAGCAGTGAATACAGTGGTGCTATTACCTACGAGCAGTACTTC. This sequence encodes CASSEYSGAITYEQYF.

This chain uses TRBV12-3 or TRBV12-4 with TRBJ2-3, with 8 bases identical to TRBD2. Trimming removed 5 bases from V and 7 bases from J; junction bases left unmatched: 11. The CDR3 totals 15 residues. For the CDR3, the DNA is TGTGCCAGCAGTACGGGGGGGGCATCATCATATACGCAGTATTTT. Its protein product is CASSTGGASSYTQYF.

Ten or more counts support this clonotype. The chain combines TRBV28 with TRBJ2-3; 8 bases line up with TRBD2. The length of the CDR3 is 17 residues. V shed 5 bases and J 3 bases; nucleotides not matched to a gene: 13. Germline CDR1 and CDR2: MDHEN and SYDVKM. The CDR3 is CASSPPWNSGNTDTQYF. The CDR3 DNA reads TGTGCCAGCAGTCCCCCCTGGAATAGCGGGAATACAGATACGCAGTATTTT.

This clonotype was counted many times. The rearrangement joins TRBV5-6 to TRBJ1-3; 7 bases are shared with TRBD1. The length of the CDR3 is 14 residues. Trimming removed 4 bases from V and 2 bases from J; junction bases left unmatched: 3. Per germline, CDR1 SGHDT and CDR2 YYEEEE. In nucleotides, the CDR3 is TGTGCCAGCAGCGGGGGGACAGCTGGAAACACCATATATTTT. As protein: CASSGGTAGNTIYF.

The rearrangement joins TRBV12-3 or TRBV12-4 to TRBJ1-2; D is undetermined. The CDR3 length is 15 residues. V was trimmed by 1 base and J by 4 bases, leaving 13 bases between them. DNA for the CDR3: TGTGCCAGCAGTTTAGAGAGGTTTCCGATCTATGGCTACACCTTC. It specifies CASSLERFPIYGYTF.

This clonotype was seen a handful of times. The chain couples TRBV5-6 to TRBJ2-6, with D unclear. V lost 0 bases and J lost 3, with 16 bases in between. The CDR3 runs to 18 residues. Germline-derived CDR1 and CDR2 are SGHDT and YYEEEE. CDR3 loop: CASSLGLEPPLGANVLTF. Written as DNA, the CDR3 is TGTGCCAGCAGCTTGGGGTTGGAACCCCCCCTTGGGGCCAACGTCCTGACTTTC.

Notes on this clonotype: This may be a read error: a much more frequent sequence differs by one nucleotide. The chain has TRBV28 and TRBJ2-7; 11 positions agree with TRBD2. Germline V gene lookup returns CDR1 MDHEN and CDR2 SYDVKM. The CDR3 sequence is 15 residues long. The DNA for the CDR3 is TGTGCCAGCAGTCCATATAGCGGGGGGGGTTACGAGCAGTGCTTC. It is translated as CASSPYSGGGYEQCF.

This clonotype was found many times. The chain has TRBV7-2 and TRBJ2-1, with unresolved D. The V gene lost 5 bases and the J gene lost 9 bases, with 14 bases spanning the gap. This CDR3 has 13 residues. Per germline, CDR1 SGHTA and CDR2 FQGNSA. CDR3 amino acids: CASSAALGLEQFF. Written as DNA, the CDR3 is TGTGCCAGCAGCGCGGCCTTGGGCCTTGAGCAGTTCTTC. Filled out from reference TRBV7-2 and TRBJ2-1, the complete variable domain reads GAGVSQSPSNKVTEKGKDVELRCDPISGHTALYWYRQSLGQGLEFLIYFQGNSAPDKSGLPSDRFSAERTGGSVSTLTIQRTQQEDSAVYLCASSAALGLEQFFGPGTRLTVL.

This clonotype has at least ten counts. The chain is built from TRBV5-6 and TRBJ2-3; TRBD2 is a possible D gene (5 bases). The V end was cut by 4 bases, the J end by 2 bases, with 17 bases between. This CDR3 has 16 residues. Per germline, CDR1 SGHDT and CDR2 YYEEEE. In DNA form, the CDR3 reads TGTGCCAGCAGCCTAAAAAGCGGCTATTTCACAGATACGCAGTATTTT. Amino acid sequence: CASSLKSGYFTDTQYF. The full variable domain, its missing parts supplied by reference TRBV5-6 and TRBJ2-3, is DAGVTQSPTHLIKTRGQQVTLRCSPKSGHDTVSWYQQALGQGPQFIFQYYEEEERQRGNFPDRFSGHQFPNYSSELNVNALLLGDSALYLCASSLKSGYFTDTQYFGPGTRLTVL.

The chain couples TRBV6-2 or TRBV6-3 to TRBJ1-5; D is unresolved. CDR3 length: 13 residues. Germline CDR1 is MNHEY and CDR2 is SVGEGT. Trimming cost V 6 bases and J 4 bases, with 10 bases left between them. Here the CDR3 DNA reads TGTGCCAGCAGACCTGACCCTAATCAGCCCCAGCATTTT. Encoded protein: CASRPDPNQPQHF.

There are a few counts of this clonotype. The CDR3 nucleotides read TGTGCCAGCAGGGCAGTCGATAGCAATCAGCCCCAGCATTTT. Translating it yields CASRAVDSNQPQHF. This sequence joins TRBV28 and TRBJ1-5; D is ambiguous. V shed 6 bases and J shed 0 bases, with 9 bases lying between them. The CDR3 totals 14 residues. Germline lookup yields CDR1 MDHEN and CDR2 SYDVKM.

This clonotype was seen a few times. V is TRBV20-1 and J is TRBJ2-7; 11 nucleotides agree with TRBD2. The germline V gene has CDR1 DFQATT and CDR2 SNEGSKA (reference sequence). V was pared by 2 bases and J by 6 bases, with 12 bases of the junction left unmatched. The CDR3 sequence is 16 residues long. This CDR3 is CSARSQILAGVAEQYF. CDR3 in DNA: TGCAGTGCTAGATCCCAAATACTAGCGGGAGTCGCCGAGCAGTACTTC.

This clonotype has just a few counts. The V call is TRBV27, the J call TRBJ2-7, with a tentative D call TRBD1 (5 bases). The CDR3 is made up of 14 amino acids. Trimming removed 5 bases at V and 3 bases at J, with 14 bases between. The germline V gene encodes CDR1 MNHEY and CDR2 SMNVEV (reference sequence). CDR3 coding DNA: TGTGCCAGCAGTGCTACAGGTACGGTCTACGAGCAGTACTTC. This sequence encodes CASSATGTVYEQYF.

Comment on this clonotype: A much larger clone is a single base away; this may be a read error. The chain uses TRBV27 and TRBJ2-2, with D unresolved. The length of the CDR3 is 17 residues. Germline V gene sequence: CDR1 MNHEY, CDR2 SMNVEV (reference sequence). The V end lost 6 bases, the J end lost 1 base, and 18 bases lay between the germline ends. The CDR3 region is CASSVGGVSLNTGELFF. The CDR3 DNA reads TGTGCCAGCAGCGTCGGTGGGGTATCTCTGAACACCGGGGAGCTGTTTTTT.